These 2 T cell receptor beta chains share one sample of origin, sequenced in a study of cytomegalovirus exposure and HLA in healthy donors (dated by TCRdb to about 2017). Preparation of the library involved the immunoSEQ multiplex PCR assay. The multiplex PCR relied on a mix of 60 forward primers for TCR Vbeta segments and 13 reverse primers for TCR Jbeta segments. Not all clones reach the TCRdb copy of this immuneACCESS table, which keeps in-frame sequences only. Checked studies attribute under half of the gap to unresolved V genes and leave the rest unexplained. The sample includes some 140,000 clones, with approximately 80% observed a single time. The ten most abundant clones make up around 13% of the sample. The sample taken for sequencing was PBMCs. Source of these receptors: a young man in good health and CMV-seropositive.

V and J are TRBV10-1 and TRBJ2-7; 11 bases align to TRBD1. Germline CDR1 and CDR2: WNHNN and SYGVQD (reference sequence). The trim removed 6 bases at V and 6 bases at J, leaving 7 bases unmatched. CDR3 length: 14 amino acids. The DNA of the CDR3 is TGCGCCAGCAGCGGGGCCGGGACAGGGGGCGAGCAGTACTTC. Translated: CASSGAGTGGEQYF.

The J gene is TRBJ2-6, the V gene TRBV7-8, with a weak D call TRBD2 (6 bases). This CDR3 has 16 residues. The germline V and J ends were trimmed by 8 bases and 0 bases, with 14 bases remaining between them. Germline V gives CDR1 SGHVS, CDR2 FQNEAQ. CDR3 DNA sequence: TGTGCCAGCGCCCGGGGGAGGAACTCTGGGGCCAACGTCCTGACTTTC. It codes for CASARGRNSGANVLTF.